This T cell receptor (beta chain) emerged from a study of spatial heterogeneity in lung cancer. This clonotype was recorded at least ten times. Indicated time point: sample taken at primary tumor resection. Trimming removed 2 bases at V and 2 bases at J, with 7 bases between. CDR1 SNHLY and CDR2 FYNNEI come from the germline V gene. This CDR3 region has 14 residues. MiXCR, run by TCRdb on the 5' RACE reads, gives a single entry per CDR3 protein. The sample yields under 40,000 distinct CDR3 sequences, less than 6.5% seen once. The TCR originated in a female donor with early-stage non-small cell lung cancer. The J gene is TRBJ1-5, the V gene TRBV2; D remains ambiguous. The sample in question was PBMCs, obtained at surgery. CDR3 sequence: CASSEMWGNQPQHF. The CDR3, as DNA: TGTGCCAGCAGTGAAATGTGGGGCAATCAGCCCCAGCATTTT.